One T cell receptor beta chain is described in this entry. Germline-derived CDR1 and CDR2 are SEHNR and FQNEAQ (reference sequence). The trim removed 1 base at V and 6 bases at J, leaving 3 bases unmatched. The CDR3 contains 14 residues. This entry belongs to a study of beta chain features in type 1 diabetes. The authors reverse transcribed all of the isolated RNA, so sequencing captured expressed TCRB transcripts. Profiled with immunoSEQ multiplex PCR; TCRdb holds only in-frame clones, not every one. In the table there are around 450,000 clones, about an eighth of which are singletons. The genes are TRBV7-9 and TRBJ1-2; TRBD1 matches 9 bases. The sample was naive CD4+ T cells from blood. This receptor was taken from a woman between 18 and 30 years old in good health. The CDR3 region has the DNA TGTGCCAGCAGCTTAGGACAGGGGGTCCATGGCTACACCTTC. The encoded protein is CASSLGQGVHGYTF.